A single sample is the source of the 7 T cell receptor beta chains below, sequenced in a study of long-term antiretroviral therapy in people with HIV. Researchers ran immunoSEQ v3.0 at survey level. Some clones are missing from TCRdb's copy, which holds only in-frame ones; the method was immunoSEQ multiplex PCR. The sample yields more than 12,000 clones, 70% to 80% seen once. The sequences come from unsorted PBMCs, collected 1.3 years before starting antiretroviral therapy. The receptors stem from a man aged 40-49 years with HIV.

V is TRBV14 and J is TRBJ2-1; D ambiguous. CDR3 length: 16 amino acids. Germline CDR1 is SGHDN and CDR2 is FVKESK. Trimming cost V 0 bases and J 0 bases, with 9 bases left between them. In DNA form, the CDR3 reads TGTGCCAGCAGCCAAGAGGGAACTCGCTCCTACAATGAGCAGTTCTTC. Translation gives CASSQEGTRSYNEQFF.

This CDR3 reads CASRSGSRYYEQYF. CDR3 DNA sequence: TGTGCCAGCAGAAGCGGGTCTCGATACTACGAGCAGTACTTC. The chain couples TRBV6-5 to TRBJ2-7, with D perhaps matching TRBD2 (6 bases). The CDR3 loop spans 14 amino acids. V lost 6 bases and J lost 3, with 15 bases in between. From germline, CDR1 is MNHEY and CDR2 SVGAGI.

This clone was observed a handful of times. J is TRBJ2-7 and V is TRBV6-5, with unresolved D. Deletions cut 2 bases from V and 3 bases from J, with 8 bases between. The germline gives CDR1 MNHEY, CDR2 SVGAGI. The CDR3 has 13 residues. The CDR3 bases are TGTGCCAGCAGTTACCTACAGAACTACGAGCAGTACTTC. This gives the protein CASSYLQNYEQYF.

The chain is built from TRBV6-6 and TRBJ1-5; a weak D match, TRBD1 (5 bases). Germline V gene data show CDR1 as MNHNY and CDR2 as SVGAGI (reference sequence). The ends were cut back, 0 bases at V and 6 bases at J, with 15 bases in the middle. The CDR3 runs to 16 residues. CDR3 loop: CASSYSRQGGGQPQHF. The CDR3 nucleotides read TGTGCCAGCAGTTACTCGAGGCAGGGAGGAGGTCAGCCCCAGCATTTT.

This clone was counted only a few times. DNA of the CDR3: TGTGCCAGCAGCCAAGGCCCAGGACGCCCTCTCTACGAGCAGTACTTC. Translated, it gives CASSQGPGRPLYEQYF. This chain links TRBV14 with TRBJ2-7; no definite D call. This CDR3 comprises 16 residues. Germline V gives CDR1 SGHDN, CDR2 FVKESK. The ends were cut back, 1 base at V and 3 bases at J, with 16 bases in the middle.

This clone appeared a single time. The chain combines TRBV19 with TRBJ1-2; D is unclear. Trimming took off 4 bases at V and 0 bases at J, with 6 bases between the two ends. The CDR3 is made up of 13 amino acids. Germline lookup yields CDR1 LNHDA and CDR2 SQIVND (reference sequence). The CDR3 is CASSNSPNYGYTF. The DNA for the CDR3 is TGTGCCAGTAGTAACAGCCCTAACTATGGCTACACCTTC. The whole variable domain, remainder taken from reference TRBV19 and TRBJ1-2, is DGGITQSPKYLFRKEGQNVTLSCEQNLNHDAMYWYRQDPGQGLRLIYYSQIVNDFQKGDIAEGYSVSREKKESFPLTVTSAQKNPTAFYLCASSNSPNYGYTFGSGTRLTVV.

The chain couples TRBV10-2 to TRBJ2-1; 9 bases align to TRBD1. V shed 7 bases, J shed 7 bases, and the junction held 14 bases outside the gene matches. Germline loops: CDR1 WSHSY, CDR2 SAAADI. The length of the CDR3 is 16 residues. The CDR3 spells CASTLRPGTGLNEQFF. The CDR3 nucleotides are TGCGCCAGCACTCTACGTCCCGGGACAGGGTTAAATGAGCAGTTCTTC.